This TCR beta chain appears in the sequencing data of a study of blood T cells in healthy people across ages. In regard to this clonotype: What it binds is unknown.

General study points: Age brought a roughly linear fall in TCR beta diversity measured per million T cells. Percentage of naive T cells showed a strong correlation with TCR beta diversity.

CDR3 length: 12 residues. Germline CDR1 is MDHEN and CDR2 is SYDVKM. Trimming cost V 7 bases and J 4 bases, with 11 bases left between them. The second PCR ran about 6 to 12 cycles with a sample-barcoded 5' primer and J-beta primers. From the 5' RACE reads, TCRdb called clonotypes with MiXCR, one entry per CDR3 protein. The repertoire has 800,000 to 1,300,000 distinct CDR3 sequences, about 23% of them found once; the top ten carry 0.65% to 0.75%. These same data were also listed under a study on T cells of mothers and their children.

The clonotype comes from a girl aged 2 to 10 in good health. Sequenced: blood. The chain links TRBV28 to TRBJ2-7; D perhaps matches TRBD2 (6 bases). CDR3 in DNA: TGTGCCAGCACCCCGCGGGGATACGAGCAGTACTTC. Amino acids: CASTPRGYEQYF.